These T cell receptor beta chains were read from a single sample in a study of blood T cell repertoires in COVID-19. The table came from immunoSEQ multiplex PCR; TCRdb's copy has only in-frame clones and leaves some out. The sample holds more than 150,000 clones, about 87% seen once. The sample comprised peripheral blood. These receptors were collected from a woman in her seventies with COVID-19, enrolled during active disease. Both conserved end residues are part of each CDR3. The D gene is left open where the match is weak. Clone size, where shown, is once, few, many, or a class for clones that have expanded.

>NA|TRBD1|TRBJ2-4|TRBV10-3
CAIRTGAREGNIQYF
TGTGCCATCAGAACAGGGGCGCGCGAAGGAAACATTCAGTACTTC
>NA|NA|TRBJ2-2|TRBV2
CASLLDNTGELFF
TGTGCCAGCTTACTCGATAACACCGGGGAGCTGTTTTTT
>NA|TRBD2|TRBJ2-1|TRBV28
CASLSSGSYNEQFF
TGTGCCAGCCTCTCTAGCGGGAGTTACAATGAGCAGTTCTTC
>NA|NA|TRBJ1-2|TRBV28
CASSTTGNYGYTF
TGTGCCAGCAGCACAACGGGTAACTATGGCTACACCTTC
>NA|NA|TRBJ2-5|TRBV3-1/TRBV3-2
CASSRGTGRETQYF
TGTGCCAGCAGCAGAGGTACCGGTAGAGAGACCCAGTACTTC
>once|TRBD1|TRBJ1-2|TRBV28
CAARQGVNGYTF
TGTGCCGCCCGACAGGGGGTAAACGGCTACACCTTC
>NA|TRBD1|TRBJ1-4|TRBV6-5
CASGNRGEKLFF
TGTGCCAGCGGGAACAGGGGTGAAAAACTGTTTTTT
>NA|NA|TRBJ2-2|TRBV4-2
CASSQESLANTGELFF
TGTGCCAGCAGCCAAGAGTCCCTAGCGAACACCGGGGAGCTGTTTTTT
>NA|TRBD2|TRBJ2-3|TRBV11-2
CASSTRLAGKTDTQYF
TGTGCCAGCAGCACTCGACTAGCGGGAAAAACAGATACGCAGTATTTT
>NA|TRBD2|TRBJ2-1|TRBV5-1
CASSSSGSSSYNEQFF
TGCGCCAGCAGCTCTAGCGGGAGCAGCTCCTACAATGAGCAGTTCTTC
>NA|NA|TRBJ1-2|TRBV30
CAWSVGGSFGYTF
TGTGCCTGGAGTGTCGGTGGGAGCTTCGGCTACACCTTC
>NA|NA|TRBJ1-6|TRBV4-1
CASSPSSLESYNSPLHF
TGCGCCAGCAGCCCATCTTCGCTAGAGTCATATAATTCACCCCTCCACTTT
>NA|NA|TRBJ1-5|TRBV19
CASSEQGDSNQPQHF
TGTGCCAGTAGTGAACAGGGAGATAGCAATCAGCCCCAGCATTTT
>NA|NA|TRBJ1-2|TRBV5-4
CASSLGAAYGYTF
TGTGCCAGCAGCTTGGGTGCGGCCTATGGCTACACCTTC
>once|NA|TRBJ2-7|TRBV7-9
CASSLGQYEQYF
TGTGCCAGCAGCTTAGGTCAGTACGAGCAGTACTTC
>few|NA|TRBJ1-2|TRBV9
CASSVDTGPNYGYTF
TGTGCCAGCAGCGTAGACACAGGGCCTAACTATGGCTACACCTTC
>many|TRBD1|TRBJ1-5|TRBV19
CASAGTGGNQPQHF
TGTGCCAGTGCCGGGACAGGGGGCAATCAGCCCCAGCATTTT
>NA|TRBD1|TRBJ2-7|TRBV24-1
CATSDGQGPYEQYF
TGTGCCACCAGTGATGGACAGGGCCCGTACGAGCAGTACTTC
>NA|NA|TRBJ2-7|TRBV7-9
CASRSRVSYEQYF
TGTGCCAGTCGGTCGAGGGTGAGTTACGAGCAGTACTTC
>NA|TRBD2|TRBJ2-7|TRBV30
CAWSVLVGTSGVPDIGEQYF
TGTGCCTGGAGTGTACTGGTCGGGACTAGCGGGGTCCCGGATATCGGCGAGCAGTACTTC
>NA|NA|TRBJ2-4|TRBV28
CASSHRGGGNIQYF
TGTGCCAGCTCCCATAGGGGAGGGGGAAACATTCAGTACTTC
>NA|NA|TRBJ2-7|TRBV6-2/TRBV6-3
CASSVHRASDDEQYF
TGTGCCAGCAGTGTCCACAGGGCTTCAGATGACGAGCAGTACTTC
>NA|TRBD1|TRBJ1-5|TRBV28
CASSPGQGGGNQPQHF
TGTGCCAGCAGCCCCGGACAGGGGGGAGGCAATCAGCCCCAGCATTTT
>NA|TRBD1|TRBJ1-2|TRBV5-1
CASSGTTGNYGYTF
TGCGCCAGCAGCGGTACGACAGGGAACTATGGCTACACCTTC
>NA|NA|TRBJ1-4|TRBV2
CASSVRTVNEKLFF
TGTGCCAGCAGTGTCAGGACAGTTAATGAAAAACTGTTTTTT
>few|NA|TRBJ2-2|TRBV2
CASSRTGELFF
TGTGCCAGCAGTCGGACCGGGGAGCTGTTTTTT
>NA|TRBD2|TRBJ2-1|TRBV18
CASSPIGGSNEQFF
TGTGCCAGCTCACCGATTGGCGGGAGCAATGAGCAGTTCTTC
>once|NA|TRBJ1-3|TRBV18
CASSPSGGRGNTIYF
TGTGCCAGCTCACCATCCGGGGGGCGAGGAAACACCATATATTTT
>NA|TRBD2|TRBJ2-3|TRBV30
CAWVGLALTDTQYF
TGTGCCTGGGTGGGACTAGCTTTAACAGATACGCAGTATTTT
>NA|NA|TRBJ1-1|TRBV21-1
CASSTHSGQWDTEAFF
TGTGCCAGCAGCACCCACTCCGGACAGTGGGACACTGAAGCTTTCTTT
>few|TRBD2|TRBJ2-5|TRBV5-4
CASSLAGGIETQYF
TGTGCCAGCAGCTTAGCGGGAGGTATAGAGACCCAGTACTTC
>once|NA|TRBJ2-1|TRBV28
CASTTGTSYNEQFF
TGTGCCAGCACTACAGGGACCTCCTACAATGAGCAGTTCTTC
>NA|NA|TRBJ2-7|TRBV5-1
CASSAAQGYEQYF
TGCGCCAGCAGCGCCGCTCAGGGGTACGAGCAGTACTTC
>NA|NA|TRBJ1-6|TRBV6-1
CASSDLGADSPLHF
TGTGCCAGCAGTGATCTGGGTGCGGATTCACCCCTCCACTTT
>NA|TRBD1|TRBJ2-7|TRBV25-1
CASTPEGTDYEQYF
TGTGCCAGCACCCCCGAAGGGACAGACTACGAGCAGTACTTC
>NA|NA|TRBJ2-7|TRBV6-6
CASSPLAVSYEQYF
TGTGCCAGCAGTCCCCTGGCGGTGTCCTACGAGCAGTACTTC
>once|NA|TRBJ1-4|TRBV2
CASSAGWSEKLFF
TGTGCCAGCAGTGCGGGATGGAGTGAAAAACTGTTTTTT
>NA|TRBD1|TRBJ1-1|TRBV29-1
CSVGQMNTEAFF
TGCAGCGTGGGACAGATGAACACTGAAGCTTTCTTT